The entry below describes one T cell receptor beta chain. CDR3 length equals 13 residues. Trimming shortened V by 7 bases and J by 6 bases, and 12 bases separated the two germline ends. The germline gives CDR1 MNHNS, CDR2 SASEGT. This entry is derived from a study of T cell clones after liver transplantation. The protocol was immunoSEQ multiplex PCR, while the TCRdb copy is restricted to in-frame clones and leaves out a portion. The sample shows about 70,000 clones, about 80% of them seen only once. This clonotype was sampled from a human patient who received a liver transplant. The graft donor may be the source of some T cells. J is TRBJ1-4 and V is TRBV6-1, with TRBD1 as a possible D gene (5 bases). The sample here was CD4+ T cells from blood, taken 12 months after liver transplant. The CDR3: CASTLDTYEKLFF. DNA for the CDR3: TGTGCCAGCACCTTGGACACCTATGAAAAACTGTTTTTT.